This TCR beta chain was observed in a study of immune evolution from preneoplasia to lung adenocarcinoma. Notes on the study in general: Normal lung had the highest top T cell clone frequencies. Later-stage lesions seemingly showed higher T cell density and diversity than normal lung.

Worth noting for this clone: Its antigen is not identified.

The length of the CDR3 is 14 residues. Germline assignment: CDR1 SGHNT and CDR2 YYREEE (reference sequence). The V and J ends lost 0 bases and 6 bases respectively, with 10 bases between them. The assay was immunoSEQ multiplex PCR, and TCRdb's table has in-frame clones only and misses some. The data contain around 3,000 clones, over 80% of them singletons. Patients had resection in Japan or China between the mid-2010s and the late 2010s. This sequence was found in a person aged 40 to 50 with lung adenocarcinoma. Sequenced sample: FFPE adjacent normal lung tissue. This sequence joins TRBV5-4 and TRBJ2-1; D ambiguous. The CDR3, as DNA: TGTGCCAGCAGCTTGGAGGGCCTCATCAATGAGCAGTTCTTC. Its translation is CASSLEGLINEQFF.